This T cell receptor (beta chain) was sequenced for a study of shared clonotypes between healthy human individuals. This CDR3 spans 12 amino acids. V was clipped by 10 bases and J by 6 bases; unmatched bases: 8. Germline assignment: CDR1 SEHNR and CDR2 FQNEAQ (reference sequence). The protocol was immunoSEQ multiplex PCR, while the TCRdb copy is restricted to in-frame clones and leaves out a portion. The sample contains 2 million to 2.5 million clones, nearly 97% of which appear only once. This TCR came from a man in his late teens or twenties in good health. The chain combines TRBV7-9 with TRBJ1-2; TRBD1 agrees at 7 bases. Sequencing was done on a sample of naive CD4+ T cells sorted from blood. The subset denotes: CD45RA+ positively selected. The CDR3 nucleotides are TGTGCCACCCAGGGGGGGGAACATGGCTACACCTTC. Amino acids: CATQGGEHGYTF. Variable domain in full (rest from reference TRBV7-9 and TRBJ1-2): DTGVSQNPRHKITKRGQNVTFRCDPISEHNRLYWYRQTLGQGPEFLTYFQNEAQLEKSRLLSDRFSAERPKGSFSTLEIQRTEQGDSAMYLCATQGGEHGYTFGSGTRLTVV.